This T cell receptor beta chain came from a study of blood T cell repertoires in COVID-19. Study background: Some COVID-19 samples were acute and others convalescent; all came from the United States, Italy and Spain. PBMCs, B-cell-depleted T cells, or T cells were the source of the cDNA or gDNA that made up the material.

In the authors' methods: Reference gene primer amplification gave nucleated cell count estimates. Method: immunoSEQ multiplex PCR; TCRdb's copy keeps in-frame clones and lacks some. The V and J calls and clone size come from that table; D and trimming were worked out from the DNA. The sample lists about 110,000 clones; less than 75% were seen once. This CDR3 has 17 residues. The origin of this receptor is a woman between 40 and 50 years old with acute or convalescent COVID-19. The rearrangement joins TRBV21-1 to TRBJ2-6; TRBD1 reflects the table's D call only, with no check against the DNA. TRBV21-1 is shown as a pseudogene. Sequenced material: peripheral blood. CDR3 amino acids: CASSKGVGASGANVLTF. The CDR3 DNA reads TGTGCCAGCAGCAAAGGGGTAGGGGCTTCTGGGGCCAACGTCCTGACTTTC.